A single sample is the source of the 7 T cell receptor beta chains below, sequenced in a study of cytomegalovirus exposure and HLA in healthy donors. Primers for the PCR totalled 60 Vbeta and 13 Jbeta. The data were produced by immunoSEQ multiplex PCR, yet TCRdb's version contains in-frame clones alone and is incomplete. The repertoire consists of some 110,000 clones, with over 65% occurring once and the leading ten covering approximately 1.7%. Sequencing input: PBMCs. These receptors were obtained from a woman aged 40 to 49 in good health and CMV-seronegative.

The chain recombines TRBV9 with TRBJ2-3; 11 bases are a match to TRBD2. CDR3 length equals 16 residues. The V gene end was trimmed by 0 bases and the J gene end by 5 bases; junction bases not matched to a gene: 5. Germline values: CDR1 SGDLS, CDR2 YYNGEE. CDR3 loop: CASSVEVLAGVDTQYF. CDR3 bases: TGTGCCAGCAGCGTAGAGGTACTAGCGGGGGTAGATACGCAGTATTTT.

The chain uses TRBV9 and TRBJ2-3; TRBD1 aligns across 7 bases. The CDR3 consists of 16 residues. With V trimmed by 0 bases and J by 6 bases, 10 bases remained unmatched. Germline V gene lookup returns CDR1 SGDLS and CDR2 YYNGEE. CDR3 loop: CASSVGTGGLHDTQYF. Here the CDR3 DNA reads TGTGCCAGCAGCGTAGGGACAGGAGGTTTACATGATACGCAGTATTTT.

The chain couples TRBV6-1 to TRBJ1-1; weak D call: TRBD1 (6 bases). Trimming cost V 1 base and J 11 bases, with 17 bases left between them. The CDR3 is made up of 14 amino acids. Germline V lookup: CDR1 MNHNS, CDR2 SASEGT. CDR3 in DNA: TGTGCCAGCAGTGAAGGCGGGCAGGGGATTCCGGCTTTCTTT. It encodes CASSEGGQGIPAFF.

This clone came up a few times. The chain couples TRBV7-6 to TRBJ2-5; D is undetermined. The CDR3 has 14 residues. Germline assignment: CDR1 SGHVS and CDR2 FNYEAQ. Trimming left V 2 bases short and J 1 base short, with 8 bases between. The CDR3 bases are TGTGCCAGCAGCTTAAACGCAGTCCAAGAGACCCAGTACTTC. Amino acids: CASSLNAVQETQYF.

This sequence joins TRBV6-5 and TRBJ1-6; no definite D call. Germline V gene data show CDR1 as MNHEY and CDR2 as SVGAGI. The V gene lost 6 bases and the J gene lost 9 bases, with 6 bases spanning the gap. The CDR3 contains 11 residues. DNA for the CDR3: TGTGCCAGCAGCCGAGGTTCACCCCTCCACTTT. This codes for CASSRGSPLHF.

The CDR3 sequence: CASSDRDRGPLANTGELFF. For the CDR3, the DNA is TGTGCCAGCAGTGACCGGGACAGGGGACCCCTCGCGAACACCGGGGAGCTGTTTTTT. The V call is TRBV6-1, the J call TRBJ2-2; 10 bases map to TRBD1. CDR1 is MNHNS and CDR2 is SASEGT in the germline V gene. The CDR3 has 19 amino acids. Losses at the gene ends were 3 bases for V and 0 bases for J; bases not matched to a gene: 10.

The chain links TRBV4-2 to TRBJ2-1; 14 bases map to TRBD2. Germline V gene data show CDR1 as LGHNA and CDR2 as YNFKEQ. The CDR3 is 16 residues long. J was trimmed by 8 bases and V by 3 bases; bases with no gene match: 6. DNA for the CDR3: TGTGCCAGCAGCCATGAGACTAGCGGGGGGGTCGATGAGCAGTTCTTC. Protein product: CASSHETSGGVDEQFF.